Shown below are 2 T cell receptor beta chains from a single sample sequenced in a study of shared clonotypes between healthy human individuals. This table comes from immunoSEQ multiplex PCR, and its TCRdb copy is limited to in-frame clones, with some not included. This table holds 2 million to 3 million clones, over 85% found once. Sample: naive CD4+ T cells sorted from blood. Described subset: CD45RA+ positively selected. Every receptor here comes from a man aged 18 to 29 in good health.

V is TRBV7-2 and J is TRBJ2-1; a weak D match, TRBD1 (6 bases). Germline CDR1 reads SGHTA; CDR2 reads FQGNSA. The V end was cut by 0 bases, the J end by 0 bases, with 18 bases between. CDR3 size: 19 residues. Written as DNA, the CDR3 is TGTGCCAGCAGCTTAGCTCGGGACACCAACCTAGGCTCCTACAATGAGCAGTTCTTC. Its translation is CASSLARDTNLGSYNEQFF.

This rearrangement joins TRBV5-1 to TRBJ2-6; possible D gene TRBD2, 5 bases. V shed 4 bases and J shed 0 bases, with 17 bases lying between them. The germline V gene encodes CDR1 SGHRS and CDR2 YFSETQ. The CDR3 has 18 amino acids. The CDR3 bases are TGCGCCAGCAGCCGTTTGGACTCCTACCGCTCTGGGGCCAACGTCCTGACTTTC. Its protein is CASSRLDSYRSGANVLTF.